This TCR beta chain was recovered during a study of T-cell memory formation after mild COVID-19. On the study more broadly: TCR clusters showed largely donor specificity. The study, taken as a whole, reports: Clones that shrank (day 15 to 85) were balanced CD4/CD8, whereas later expanders leaned CD4+. Some SARS-CoV-2-responding clones were already detected in memory before infection.

One entry per CDR3 protein, called by TCRdb with MiXCR from the 5' RACE reads. The profile covers under 450,000 distinct CDR3 sequences, with under 25% appearing a single time and around 12% taken by the ten largest. The CDR3 contains 14 residues. The V end was cut by 3 bases, the J end by 11 bases, with 19 bases between. Per germline, CDR1 LNHDA and CDR2 SQIVND (reference sequence). A note on this clonotype: Its target is unknown.

The sample consisted of PBMCs or a T cell subset sorted from them (not recorded which). This clonotype was sampled from an adult woman who had mild COVID-19 (a few samples of this study predate the infection). Cell type and time point are not known. The chain uses TRBV19 and TRBJ1-1; D remains ambiguous. As DNA, the CDR3 is TGTGCCAGTAGTATTGGCTTTCAGGCGTCAAGGGCTTTCTTT. Encoded protein: CASSIGFQASRAFF.